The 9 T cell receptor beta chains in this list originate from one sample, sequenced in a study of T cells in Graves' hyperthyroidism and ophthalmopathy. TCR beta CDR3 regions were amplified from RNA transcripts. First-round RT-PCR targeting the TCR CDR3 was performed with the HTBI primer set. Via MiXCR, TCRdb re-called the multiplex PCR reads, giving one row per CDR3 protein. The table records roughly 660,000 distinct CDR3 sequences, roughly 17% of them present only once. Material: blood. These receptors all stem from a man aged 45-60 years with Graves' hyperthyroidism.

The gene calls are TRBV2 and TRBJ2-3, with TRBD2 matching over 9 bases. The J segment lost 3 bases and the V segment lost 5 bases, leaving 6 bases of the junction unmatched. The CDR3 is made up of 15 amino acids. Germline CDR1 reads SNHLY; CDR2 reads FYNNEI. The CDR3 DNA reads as TGTGCCAGCAGTTACCTGACTAGCGGAACAGATACGCAGTATTTT. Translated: CASSYLTSGTDTQYF.

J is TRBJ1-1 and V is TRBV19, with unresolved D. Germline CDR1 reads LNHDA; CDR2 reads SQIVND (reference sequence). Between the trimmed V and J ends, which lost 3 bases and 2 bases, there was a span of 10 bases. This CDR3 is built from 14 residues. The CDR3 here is CASSMLAFNTEAFF. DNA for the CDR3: TGTGCCAGTAGTATGTTGGCATTTAACACTGAAGCTTTCTTT.

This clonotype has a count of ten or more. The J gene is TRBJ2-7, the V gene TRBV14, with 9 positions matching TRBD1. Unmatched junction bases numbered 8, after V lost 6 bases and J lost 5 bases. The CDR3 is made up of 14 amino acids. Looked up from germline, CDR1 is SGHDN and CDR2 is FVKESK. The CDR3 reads CASRLTGGPHEQYF. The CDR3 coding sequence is TGTGCCAGCAGGCTGACAGGGGGACCCCACGAGCAGTACTTC.

The CDR3 protein is CAIRDTSGTYEQYF. CDR3 bases: TGTGCCATCAGGGATACTAGCGGAACCTACGAGCAGTACTTC. This chain joins TRBV10-3 and TRBJ2-7; 8 bases agree with TRBD2. Losses at the gene ends were 6 bases for V and 2 bases for J; bases not matched to a gene: 6. The germline gives CDR1 ENHRY, CDR2 SYGVKD. CDR3 length equals 14 residues.

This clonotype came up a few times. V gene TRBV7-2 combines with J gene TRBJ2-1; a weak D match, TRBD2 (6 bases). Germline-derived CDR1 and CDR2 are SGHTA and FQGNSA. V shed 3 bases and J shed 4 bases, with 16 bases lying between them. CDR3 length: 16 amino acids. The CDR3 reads CASSFSIGSGYNEQFF. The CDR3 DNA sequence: TGTGCCAGCAGCTTTTCAATCGGGAGTGGTTACAATGAGCAGTTCTTC.

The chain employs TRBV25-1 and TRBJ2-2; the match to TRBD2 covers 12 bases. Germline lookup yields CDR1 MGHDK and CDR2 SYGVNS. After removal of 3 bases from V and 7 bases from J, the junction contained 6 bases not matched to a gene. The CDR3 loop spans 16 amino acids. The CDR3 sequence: CASSDRLAGVIGELFF. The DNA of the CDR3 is TGTGCCAGCAGTGACAGACTAGCGGGAGTAATCGGGGAGCTGTTTTTT.

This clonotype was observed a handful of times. The CDR3 DNA reads TGTGCCTGGAGTGTACGACAGGCGCCCTATGGCTACACCTTC. This encodes CAWSVRQAPYGYTF. V gene TRBV30 combines with J gene TRBJ1-2, with D possibly being TRBD1 (6 bases). The CDR3 consists of 14 residues. Trimming took 0 bases from V and 4 from J, leaving 12 bases between them. Germline V gene lookup returns CDR1 GTSNPN and CDR2 SVGIG (reference sequence).

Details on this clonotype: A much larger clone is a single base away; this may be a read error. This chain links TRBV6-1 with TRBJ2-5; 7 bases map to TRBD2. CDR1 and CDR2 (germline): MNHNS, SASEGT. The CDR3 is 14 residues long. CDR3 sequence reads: CASSAVAGQGTQYF. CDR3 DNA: TGTGCCAGCAGTGCGGTAGCGGGTCAAGGGACCCAGTACTTC.

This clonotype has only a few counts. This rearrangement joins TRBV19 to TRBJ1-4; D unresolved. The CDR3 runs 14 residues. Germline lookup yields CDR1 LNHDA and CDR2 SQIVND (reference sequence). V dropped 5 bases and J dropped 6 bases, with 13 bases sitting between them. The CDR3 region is CASSRTVGYEKLFF. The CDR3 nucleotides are TGTGCCAGTAGTCGGACCGTCGGCTATGAAAAACTGTTTTTT.